This note documents a single T cell receptor (beta chain) sequence. Sequenced by immunoSEQ multiplex PCR; TCRdb stores in-frame clones only, minus some. The table includes about 250,000 clones, 85% to 90% detected once. V lost 5 bases to trimming and J lost 7 bases; unmatched junction nucleotides: 8. The CDR3 is 13 amino acids. The germline gives CDR1 SGHNT, CDR2 YYREEE (reference sequence). This sample stems from a study of blood T cell repertoires in COVID-19. The sequencing input was peripheral blood. The chain carries TRBV5-4 and TRBJ1-1, with 7 bases matching TRBD1. This clonotype was obtained from a woman in her thirties or forties who had recovered from COVID-19. CDR3 in DNA: TGTGCCAGCAGTCCCCGGGACAGCCTTGAAGCTTTCTTT. The encoded protein is CASSPRDSLEAFF.